The T cell receptor (beta chain) described here comes from a study of T cell responses to AZD1222 COVID-19 vaccine. Concerning this clone: Its antigen is not known.

The study, taken as a whole, reports: Clonal diversity was possibly underestimated, and the donors were mostly white British, with more females.

Some clones are missing from TCRdb's copy, which holds only in-frame ones; the method was immunoSEQ multiplex PCR. The table shows about 100,000 clones, with about 91% occurring only once. Specimen: peripheral blood, collected on day 0 of AZD1222 vaccination. The origin of this receptor is an adult in good health.

The CDR3 coding sequence is TGCGCCAGCAGCCGACGGACGGATAGCAATCAGCCCCAGCATTTT. Translation: CASSRRTDSNQPQHF. The chain couples TRBV4-1 to TRBJ1-5; no firm D call. This CDR3 spans 15 amino acids. Trimming removed 4 bases at V and 0 bases at J, with 10 bases between. Germline CDR1 reads MGHRA; CDR2 reads YSYEKL.